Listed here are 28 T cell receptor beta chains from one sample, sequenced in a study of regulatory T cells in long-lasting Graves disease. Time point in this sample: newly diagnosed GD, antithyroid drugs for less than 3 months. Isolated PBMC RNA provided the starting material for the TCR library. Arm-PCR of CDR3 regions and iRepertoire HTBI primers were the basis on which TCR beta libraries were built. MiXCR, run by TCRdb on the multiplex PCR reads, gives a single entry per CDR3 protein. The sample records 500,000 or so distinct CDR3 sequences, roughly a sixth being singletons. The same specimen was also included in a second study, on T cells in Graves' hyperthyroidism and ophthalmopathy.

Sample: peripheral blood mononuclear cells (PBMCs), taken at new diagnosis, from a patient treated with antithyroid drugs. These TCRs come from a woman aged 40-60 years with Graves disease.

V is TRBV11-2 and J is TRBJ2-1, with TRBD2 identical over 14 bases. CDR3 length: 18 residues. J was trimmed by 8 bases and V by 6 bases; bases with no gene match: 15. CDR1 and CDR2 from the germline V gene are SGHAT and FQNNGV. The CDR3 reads CASSPPTGTSGRGDEQFF. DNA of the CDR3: TGTGCCAGCAGTCCGCCAACCGGGACTAGCGGGAGAGGCGATGAGCAGTTCTTC.

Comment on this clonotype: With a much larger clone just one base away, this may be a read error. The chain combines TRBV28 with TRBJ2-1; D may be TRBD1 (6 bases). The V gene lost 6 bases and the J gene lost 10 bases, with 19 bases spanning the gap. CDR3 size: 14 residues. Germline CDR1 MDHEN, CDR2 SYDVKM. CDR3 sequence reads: CASSQTGSGYEQFF. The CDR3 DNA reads TGTGCCAGCAGCCAAACAGGGAGTGGCTACGAGCAGTTCTTC.

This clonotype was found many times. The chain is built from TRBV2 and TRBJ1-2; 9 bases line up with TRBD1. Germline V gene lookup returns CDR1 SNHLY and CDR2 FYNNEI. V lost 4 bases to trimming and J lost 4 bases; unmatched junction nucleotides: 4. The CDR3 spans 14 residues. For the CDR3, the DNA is TGTGCCAGCAGTGGAGGGACAGGGACCTATGGCTACACCTTC. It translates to CASSGGTGTYGYTF. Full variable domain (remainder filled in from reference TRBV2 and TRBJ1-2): EPEVTQTPSHQVTQMGQEVILRCVPISNHLYFYWYRQILGQKVEFLVSFYNNEISEKSEIFDDQFSVERPDGSNFTLKIRSTKLEDSAMYFCASSGGTGTYGYTFGSGTRLTVV.

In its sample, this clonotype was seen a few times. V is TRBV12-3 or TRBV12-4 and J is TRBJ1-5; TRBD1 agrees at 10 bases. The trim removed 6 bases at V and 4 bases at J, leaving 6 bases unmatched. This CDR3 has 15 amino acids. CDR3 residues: CASRPGTGANQPQHF. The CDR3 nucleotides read TGTGCCAGCAGACCCGGGACAGGGGCTAATCAGCCCCAGCATTTT.

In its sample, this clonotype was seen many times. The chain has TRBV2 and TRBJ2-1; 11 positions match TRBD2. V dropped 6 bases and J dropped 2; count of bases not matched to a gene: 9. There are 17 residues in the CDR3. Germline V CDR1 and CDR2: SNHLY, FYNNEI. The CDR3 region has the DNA TGTGCCAGCAGCCCAGACCGTAGCGGGGGGGCCTACAATGAGCAGTTCTTC. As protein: CASSPDRSGGAYNEQFF.

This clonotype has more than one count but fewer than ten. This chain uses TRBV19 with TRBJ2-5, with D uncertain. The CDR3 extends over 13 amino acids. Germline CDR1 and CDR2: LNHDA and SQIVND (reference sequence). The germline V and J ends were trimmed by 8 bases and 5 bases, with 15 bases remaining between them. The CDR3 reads CASRYQEQETQYF. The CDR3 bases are TGTGCCAGTCGATACCAGGAGCAGGAGACCCAGTACTTC. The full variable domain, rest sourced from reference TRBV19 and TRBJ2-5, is DGGITQSPKYLFRKEGQNVTLSCEQNLNHDAMYWYRQDPGQGLRLIYYSQIVNDFQKGDIAEGYSVSREKKESFPLTVTSAQKNPTAFYLCASRYQEQETQYFGPGTRLLVL.

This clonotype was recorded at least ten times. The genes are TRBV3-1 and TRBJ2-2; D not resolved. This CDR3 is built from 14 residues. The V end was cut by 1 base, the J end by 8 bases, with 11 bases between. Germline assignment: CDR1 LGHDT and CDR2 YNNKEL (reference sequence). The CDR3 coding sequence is TGTGCCAGCAGCCAAGCCGGAGAGTCTGGGGAGCTGTTTTTT. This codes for CASSQAGESGELFF. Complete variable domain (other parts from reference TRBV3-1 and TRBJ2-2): DTAVSQTPKYLVTQMGNDKSIKCEQNLGHDTMYWYKQDSKKFLKIMFSYNNKELIINETVPNRFSPKSPDKAHLNLHINSLELGDSAVYFCASSQAGESGELFFGEGSRLTVL.

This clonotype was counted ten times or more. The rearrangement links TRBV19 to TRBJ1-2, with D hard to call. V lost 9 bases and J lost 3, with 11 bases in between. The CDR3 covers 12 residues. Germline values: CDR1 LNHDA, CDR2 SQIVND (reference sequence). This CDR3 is CASRSLDYGYTF. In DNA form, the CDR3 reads TGTGCCAGCCGGAGCCTGGACTATGGCTACACCTTC.

The CDR3 loop reads CSAIRSGGGADTQYF. The CDR3 bases are TGCAGTGCTATACGTTCTGGGGGCGGCGCAGATACGCAGTATTTT. This chain uses TRBV20-1 with TRBJ2-3; the D gene is possibly TRBD1 (6 bases). The CDR3 is 15 residues long. Per germline, CDR1 DFQATT and CDR2 SNEGSKA (reference sequence). Trimming took 4 bases from V and 4 from J, leaving 18 bases between them.

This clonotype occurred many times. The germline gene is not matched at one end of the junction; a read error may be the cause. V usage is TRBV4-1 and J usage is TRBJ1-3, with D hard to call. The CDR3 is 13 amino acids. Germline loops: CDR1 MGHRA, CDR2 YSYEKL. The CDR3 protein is CASSQGSGNTIYF. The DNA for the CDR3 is TGTGCCAGCAGCCAAGGGAGTGGAAACACCATATATTTT.

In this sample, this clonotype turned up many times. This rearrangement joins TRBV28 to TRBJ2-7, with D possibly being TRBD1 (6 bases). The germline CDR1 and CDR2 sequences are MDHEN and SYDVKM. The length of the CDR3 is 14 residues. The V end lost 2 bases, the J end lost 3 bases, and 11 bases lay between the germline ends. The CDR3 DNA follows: TGTGCCAGCAGTTTAGTACAGGGAGTCTACGAGCAGTACTTC. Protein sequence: CASSLVQGVYEQYF.

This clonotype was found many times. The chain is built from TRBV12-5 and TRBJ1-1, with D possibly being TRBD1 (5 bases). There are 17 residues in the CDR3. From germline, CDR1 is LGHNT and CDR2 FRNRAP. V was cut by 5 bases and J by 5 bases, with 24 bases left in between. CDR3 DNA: TGTGCTAGTGGTCCTAGAAGGCCCGGGACTTTTGGGACTGAAGCTTTCTTT. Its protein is CASGPRRPGTFGTEAFF.

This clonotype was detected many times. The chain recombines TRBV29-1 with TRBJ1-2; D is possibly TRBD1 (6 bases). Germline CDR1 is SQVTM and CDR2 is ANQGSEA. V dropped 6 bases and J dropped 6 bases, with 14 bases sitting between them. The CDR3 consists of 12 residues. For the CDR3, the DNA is TGCAGCGTGGCGACAGGTTCTGATGGCTACACCTTC. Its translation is CSVATGSDGYTF.

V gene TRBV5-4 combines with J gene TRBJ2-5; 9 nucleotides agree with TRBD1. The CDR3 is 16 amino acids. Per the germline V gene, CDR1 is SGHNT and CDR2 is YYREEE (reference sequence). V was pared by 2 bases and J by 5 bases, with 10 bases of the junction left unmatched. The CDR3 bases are TGTGCCAGCAGCTTTGGGGGGACAGGGCCCAAGGAGACCCAGTACTTC. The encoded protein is CASSFGGTGPKETQYF.

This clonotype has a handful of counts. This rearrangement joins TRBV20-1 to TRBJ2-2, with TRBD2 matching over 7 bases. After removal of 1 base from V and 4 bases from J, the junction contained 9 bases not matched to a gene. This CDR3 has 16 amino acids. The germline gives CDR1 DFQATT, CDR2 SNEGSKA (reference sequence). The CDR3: CSARGGGLSSTGELFF. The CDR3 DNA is TGCAGTGCTAGAGGGGGGGGACTGTCGAGCACCGGGGAGCTGTTTTTT.

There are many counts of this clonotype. Here the CDR3 DNA reads TGCGCCAGCAGCTTGGTTGGCGACAGAGGGGATACGCAGTATTTT. The encoded protein is CASSLVGDRGDTQYF. The chain is built from TRBV5-1 and TRBJ2-3; D possibly uses TRBD1 or TRBD2 (5 bases each). Germline CDR1 is SGHRS and CDR2 is YFSETQ. V lost 0 bases and J lost 6, with 14 bases in between. The CDR3 sequence is 15 residues long.

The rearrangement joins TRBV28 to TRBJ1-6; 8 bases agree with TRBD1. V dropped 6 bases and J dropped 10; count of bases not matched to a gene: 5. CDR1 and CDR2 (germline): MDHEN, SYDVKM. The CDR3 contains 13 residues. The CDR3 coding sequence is TGTGCCAGCAGCCGGACAGGGAGGTCACCCCTCCACTTT. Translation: CASSRTGRSPLHF.

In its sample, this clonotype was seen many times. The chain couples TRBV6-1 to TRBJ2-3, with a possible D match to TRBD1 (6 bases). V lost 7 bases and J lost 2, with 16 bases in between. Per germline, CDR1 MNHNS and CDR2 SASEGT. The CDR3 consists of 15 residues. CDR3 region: CASNKDSDLTDTQYF. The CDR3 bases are TGTGCCAGCAACAAGGACAGCGACCTCACAGATACGCAGTATTTT.

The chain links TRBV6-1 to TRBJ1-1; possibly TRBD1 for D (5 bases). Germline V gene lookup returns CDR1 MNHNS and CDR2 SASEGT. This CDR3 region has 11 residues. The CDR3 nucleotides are TGTGCGTCACAGGTGGGCCTCAAAGCTTTCTTT. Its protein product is CASQVGLKAFF.

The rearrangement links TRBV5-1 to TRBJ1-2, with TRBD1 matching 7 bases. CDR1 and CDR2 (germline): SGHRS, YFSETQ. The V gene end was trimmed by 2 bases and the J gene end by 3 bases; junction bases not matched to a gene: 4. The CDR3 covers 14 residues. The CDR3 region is CASSFDRVDYGYTF. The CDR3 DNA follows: TGCGCCAGCAGCTTTGACAGGGTAGACTATGGCTACACCTTC. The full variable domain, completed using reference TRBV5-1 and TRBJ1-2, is KAGVTQTPRYLIKTRGQQVTLSCSPISGHRSVSWYQQTPGQGLQFLFEYFSETQRNKGNFPGRFSGRQFSNSRSEMNVSTLELGDSALYLCASSFDRVDYGYTFGSGTRLTVV.

CDR3 nucleotide sequence: TGCGCCAGCAGCCTGCATAATCAGGCAGGGACGGGAAACACCATATATTTT. Its protein product is CASSLHNQAGTGNTIYF. This chain uses TRBV4-1 with TRBJ1-3, with D perhaps matching TRBD1 (5 bases). Trimming removed 4 bases at V and 4 bases at J, with 20 bases between. CDR3 size: 17 residues. Looked up from germline, CDR1 is MGHRA and CDR2 is YSYEKL.

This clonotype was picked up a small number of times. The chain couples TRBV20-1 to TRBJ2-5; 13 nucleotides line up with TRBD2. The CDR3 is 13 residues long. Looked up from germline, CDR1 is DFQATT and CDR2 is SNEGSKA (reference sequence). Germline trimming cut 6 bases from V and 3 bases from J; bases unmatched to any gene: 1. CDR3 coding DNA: TGCAGTGCAGGACTAGCGGGGGAAGAGACCCAGTACTTC. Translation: CSAGLAGEETQYF.

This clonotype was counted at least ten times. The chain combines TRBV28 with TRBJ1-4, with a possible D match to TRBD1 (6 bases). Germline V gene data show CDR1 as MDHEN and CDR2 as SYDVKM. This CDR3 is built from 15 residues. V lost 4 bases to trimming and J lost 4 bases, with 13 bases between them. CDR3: CASSSYRAGNEKLFF. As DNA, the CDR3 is TGTGCCAGCAGTTCGTACAGGGCTGGTAATGAAAAACTGTTTTTT.

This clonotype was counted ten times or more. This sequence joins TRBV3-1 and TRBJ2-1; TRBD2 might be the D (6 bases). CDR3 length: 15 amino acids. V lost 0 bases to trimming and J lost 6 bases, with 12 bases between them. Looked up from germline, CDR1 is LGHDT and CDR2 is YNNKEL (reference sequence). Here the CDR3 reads CASSQEIVGGNEQFF. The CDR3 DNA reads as TGTGCCAGCAGCCAAGAAATCGTGGGAGGCAATGAGCAGTTCTTC.

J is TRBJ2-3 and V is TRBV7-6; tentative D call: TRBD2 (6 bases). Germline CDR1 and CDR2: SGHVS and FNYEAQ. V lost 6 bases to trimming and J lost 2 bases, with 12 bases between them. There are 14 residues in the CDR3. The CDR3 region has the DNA TGTGCCAGCAGGGGAGGCAGGGCCACAGATACGCAGTATTTT. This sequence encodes CASRGGRATDTQYF.

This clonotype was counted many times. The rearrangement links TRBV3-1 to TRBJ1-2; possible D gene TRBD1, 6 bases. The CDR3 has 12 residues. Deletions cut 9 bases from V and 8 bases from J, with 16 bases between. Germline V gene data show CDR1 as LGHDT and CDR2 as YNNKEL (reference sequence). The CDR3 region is CASTGPGVGYTF. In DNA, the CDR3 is TGTGCCAGTACCGGGCCAGGGGTAGGCTACACCTTC.

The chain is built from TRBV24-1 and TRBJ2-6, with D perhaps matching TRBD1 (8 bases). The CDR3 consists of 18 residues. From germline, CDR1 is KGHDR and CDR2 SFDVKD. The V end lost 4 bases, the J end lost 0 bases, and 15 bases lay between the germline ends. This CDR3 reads CATSDPTGDYSGANVLTF. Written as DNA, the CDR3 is TGTGCCACCAGTGACCCGACAGGGGACTACTCTGGGGCCAACGTCCTGACTTTC.

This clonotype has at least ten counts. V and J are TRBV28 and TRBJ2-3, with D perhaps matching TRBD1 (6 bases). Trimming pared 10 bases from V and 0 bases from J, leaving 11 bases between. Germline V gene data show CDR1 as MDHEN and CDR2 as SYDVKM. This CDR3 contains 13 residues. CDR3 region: CATGQFSTDTQYF. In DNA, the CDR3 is TGTGCCACCGGACAGTTTAGCACAGATACGCAGTATTTT.